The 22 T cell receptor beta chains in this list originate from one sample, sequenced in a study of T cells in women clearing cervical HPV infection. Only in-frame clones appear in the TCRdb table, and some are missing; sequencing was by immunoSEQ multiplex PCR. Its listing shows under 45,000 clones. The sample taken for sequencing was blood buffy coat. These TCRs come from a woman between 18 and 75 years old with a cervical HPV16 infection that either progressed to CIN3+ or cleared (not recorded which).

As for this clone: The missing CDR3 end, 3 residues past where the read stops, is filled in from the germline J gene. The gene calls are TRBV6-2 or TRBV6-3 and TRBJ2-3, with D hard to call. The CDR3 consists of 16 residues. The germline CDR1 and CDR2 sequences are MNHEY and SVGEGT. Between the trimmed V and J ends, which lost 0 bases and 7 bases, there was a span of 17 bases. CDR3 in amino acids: CASSYSRRAESHTQYF. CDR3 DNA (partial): TGTGCCAGCAGTTACTCGAGACGCGCGGAAAGTCATACG.

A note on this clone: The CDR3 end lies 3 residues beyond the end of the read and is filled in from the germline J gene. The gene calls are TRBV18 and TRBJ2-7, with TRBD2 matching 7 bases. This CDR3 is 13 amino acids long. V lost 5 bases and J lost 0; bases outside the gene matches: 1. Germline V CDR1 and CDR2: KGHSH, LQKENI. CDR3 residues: CASSGGGSYEQYF. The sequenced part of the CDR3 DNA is TGTGCCAGCTCAGGGGGGGGCTCCTACGAG. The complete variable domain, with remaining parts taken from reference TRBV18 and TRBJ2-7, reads NAGVMQNPRHLVRRRGQEARLRCSPMKGHSHVYWYRQLPEEGLKFMVYLQKENIIDESGMPKERFSAEFPKEGPSILRIQQVVRGDSAAYFCASSGGGSYEQYFGPGTRLTVT.

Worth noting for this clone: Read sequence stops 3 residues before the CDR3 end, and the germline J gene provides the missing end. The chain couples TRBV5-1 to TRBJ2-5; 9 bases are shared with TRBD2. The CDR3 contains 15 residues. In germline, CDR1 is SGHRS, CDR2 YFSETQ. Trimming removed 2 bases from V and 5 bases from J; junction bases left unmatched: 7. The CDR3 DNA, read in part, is TGCGCCAGCAGCTTTATAGCGGGGGAGACGGAGACC. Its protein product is CASSFIAGETET. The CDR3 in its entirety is CASSFIAGETETQYF.

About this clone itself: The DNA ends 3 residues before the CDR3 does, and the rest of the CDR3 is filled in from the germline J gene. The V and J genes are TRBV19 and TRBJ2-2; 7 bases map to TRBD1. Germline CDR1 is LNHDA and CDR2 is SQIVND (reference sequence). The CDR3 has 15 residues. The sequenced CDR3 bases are TGTGCCAGTAGGGGCCGGGACAGAGGGGATGAAAAG. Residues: CASRGRDRGDEK. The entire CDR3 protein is CASRGRDRGDEKLFF.

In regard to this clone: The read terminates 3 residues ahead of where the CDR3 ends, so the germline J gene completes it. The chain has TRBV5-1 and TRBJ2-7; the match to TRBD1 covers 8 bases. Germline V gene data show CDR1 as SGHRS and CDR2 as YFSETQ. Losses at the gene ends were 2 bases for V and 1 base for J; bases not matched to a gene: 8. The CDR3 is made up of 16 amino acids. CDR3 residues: CASSLGGQGFSYEQYF. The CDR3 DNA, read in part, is TGCGCCAGCAGCTTAGGAGGACAGGGATTTTCCTACGAG.

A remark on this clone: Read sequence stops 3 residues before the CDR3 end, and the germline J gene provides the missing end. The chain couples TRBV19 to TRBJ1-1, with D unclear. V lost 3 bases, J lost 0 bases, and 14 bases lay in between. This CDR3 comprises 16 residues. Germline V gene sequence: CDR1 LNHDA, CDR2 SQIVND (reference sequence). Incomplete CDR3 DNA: TGTGCCAGTAGTATTGGGCCCTGGTCTATGAACACTGAA. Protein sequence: CASSIGPWSMNTE. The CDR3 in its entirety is CASSIGPWSMNTEAFF.

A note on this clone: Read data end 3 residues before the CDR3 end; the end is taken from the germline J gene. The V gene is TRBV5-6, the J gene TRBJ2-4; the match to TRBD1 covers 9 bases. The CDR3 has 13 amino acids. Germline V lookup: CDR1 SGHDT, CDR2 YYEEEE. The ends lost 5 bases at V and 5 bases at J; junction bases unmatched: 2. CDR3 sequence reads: CASRWTGENIQYF. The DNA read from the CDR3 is TGTGCCAGCAGGTGGACAGGGGAAAACATT.

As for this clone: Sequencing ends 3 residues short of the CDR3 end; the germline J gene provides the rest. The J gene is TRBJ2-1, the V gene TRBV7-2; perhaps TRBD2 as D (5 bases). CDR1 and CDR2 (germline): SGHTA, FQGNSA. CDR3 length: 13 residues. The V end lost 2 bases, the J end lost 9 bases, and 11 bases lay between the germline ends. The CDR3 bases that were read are TGTGCCAGCAGCTTATATAGAGAGGGTGAG. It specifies CASSLYREGE. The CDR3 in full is CASSLYREGEQFF.

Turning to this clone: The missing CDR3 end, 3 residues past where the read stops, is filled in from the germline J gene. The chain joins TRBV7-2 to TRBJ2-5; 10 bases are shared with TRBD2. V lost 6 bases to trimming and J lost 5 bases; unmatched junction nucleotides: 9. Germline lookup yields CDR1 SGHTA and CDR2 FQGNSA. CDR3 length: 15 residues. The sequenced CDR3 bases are TGTGCCAGCAGGCGGACTAGCGGCCCGGGGGAGACC. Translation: CASRRTSGPGET. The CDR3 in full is CASRRTSGPGETQYF.

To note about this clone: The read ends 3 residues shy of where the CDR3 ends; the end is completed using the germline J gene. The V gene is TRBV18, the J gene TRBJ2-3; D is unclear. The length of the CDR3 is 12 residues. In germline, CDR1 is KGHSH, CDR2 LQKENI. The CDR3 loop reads CASSPVRETQYF. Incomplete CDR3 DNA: TGTGCCAGCTCACCGGTTAGAGAGACG.

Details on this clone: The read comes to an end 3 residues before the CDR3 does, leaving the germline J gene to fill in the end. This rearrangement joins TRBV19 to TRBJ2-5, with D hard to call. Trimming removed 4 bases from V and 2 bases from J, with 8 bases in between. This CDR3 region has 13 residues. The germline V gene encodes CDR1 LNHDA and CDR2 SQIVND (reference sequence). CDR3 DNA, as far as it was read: TGTGCCAGTAGTAAAGAGACTCAAGAGACC. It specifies CASSKETQET. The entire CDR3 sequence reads CASSKETQETQYF. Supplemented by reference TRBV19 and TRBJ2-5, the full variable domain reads DGGITQSPKYLFRKEGQNVTLSCEQNLNHDAMYWYRQDPGQGLRLIYYSQIVNDFQKGDIAEGYSVSREKKESFPLTVTSAQKNPTAFYLCASSKETQETQYFGPGTRLLVL.

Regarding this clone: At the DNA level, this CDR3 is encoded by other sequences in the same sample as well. The CDR3: CASSPLARAGNSPLHF. CDR3 DNA, as far as it was read: TGTGCCAGCTCACCTCTTGCGAGGGCGGGAAATTCACCC. This rearrangement joins TRBV18 to TRBJ1-6; no reliable D call. The read terminates 3 residues before the CDR3 end, so the remaining end is supplied by the germline J gene. The ends were cut back, 3 bases at V and 7 bases at J, with 16 bases in the middle. Germline CDR1 and CDR2: KGHSH and LQKENI. The CDR3 sequence is 16 residues long.

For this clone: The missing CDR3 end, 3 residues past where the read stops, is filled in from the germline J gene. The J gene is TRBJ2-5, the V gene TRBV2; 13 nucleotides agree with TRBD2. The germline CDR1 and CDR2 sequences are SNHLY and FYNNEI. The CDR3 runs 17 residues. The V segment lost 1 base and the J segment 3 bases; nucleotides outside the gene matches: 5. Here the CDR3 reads CASSEGEGLAGKETQYF. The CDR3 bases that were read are TGTGCCAGCAGTGAAGGGGAGGGACTAGCGGGAAAAGAGACC.

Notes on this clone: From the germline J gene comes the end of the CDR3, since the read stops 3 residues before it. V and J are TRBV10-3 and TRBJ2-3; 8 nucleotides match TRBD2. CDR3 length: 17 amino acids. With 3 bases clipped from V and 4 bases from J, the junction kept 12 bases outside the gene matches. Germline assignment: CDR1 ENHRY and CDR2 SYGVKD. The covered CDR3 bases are TGTGCCATCAGTGATTCCCGCGGTAGCGGGATATCAGATACG. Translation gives CAISDSRGSGISDT. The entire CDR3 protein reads CAISDSRGSGISDTQYF.

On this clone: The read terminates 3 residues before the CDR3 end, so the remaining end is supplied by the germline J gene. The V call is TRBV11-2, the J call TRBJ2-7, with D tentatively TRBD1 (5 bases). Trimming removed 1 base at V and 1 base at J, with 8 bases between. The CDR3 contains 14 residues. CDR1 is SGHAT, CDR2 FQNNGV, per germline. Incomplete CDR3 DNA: TGTGCCAGCAGCTTAGGACAGCTATCCTACGAG. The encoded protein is CASSLGQLSYE. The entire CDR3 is CASSLGQLSYEQYF. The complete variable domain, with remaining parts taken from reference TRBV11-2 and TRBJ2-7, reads EAGVAQSPRYKIIEKRQSVAFWCNPISGHATLYWYQQILGQGPKLLIQFQNNGVVDDSQLPKDRFSAERLKGVDSTLKIQPAKLEDSAVYLCASSLGQLSYEQYFGPGTRLTVT.

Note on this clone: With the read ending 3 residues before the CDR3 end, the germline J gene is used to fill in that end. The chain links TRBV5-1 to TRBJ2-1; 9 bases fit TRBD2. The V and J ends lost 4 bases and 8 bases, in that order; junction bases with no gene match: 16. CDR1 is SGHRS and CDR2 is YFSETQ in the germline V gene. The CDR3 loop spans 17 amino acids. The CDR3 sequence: CASSPFMSSGVLDEQFF. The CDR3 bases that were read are TGCGCCAGCAGCCCGTTTATGTCTAGCGGGGTCCTTGATGAG.

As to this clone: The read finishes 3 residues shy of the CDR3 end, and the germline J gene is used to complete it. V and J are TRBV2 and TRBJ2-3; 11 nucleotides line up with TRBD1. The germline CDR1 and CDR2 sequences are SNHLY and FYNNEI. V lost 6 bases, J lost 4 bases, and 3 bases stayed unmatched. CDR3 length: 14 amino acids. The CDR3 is CASRRGQGADTQYF. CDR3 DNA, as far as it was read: TGTGCCAGCAGAAGGGGACAGGGGGCAGATACG.

The CDR3 loop reads CASSGLAANTGELFF. CDR3 DNA (partial): TGTGCCAGCAGCGGACTAGCGGCGAACACCGGGGAG. The chain has TRBV2 and TRBJ2-2; TRBD2 matches at 10 bases. The CDR3 end is not reached by the read, which stops 3 residues before it; the germline J gene fills it in. J gave up 0 bases and V 6 bases, and 1 base lay outside the gene matches. The CDR3 is 15 amino acids. The germline V gene has CDR1 SNHLY and CDR2 FYNNEI. Using reference TRBV2 and TRBJ2-2 for the parts outside the CDR3, the full variable domain is EPEVTQTPSHQVTQMGQEVILRCVPISNHLYFYWYRQILGQKVEFLVSFYNNEISEKSEIFDDQFSVERPDGSNFTLKIRSTKLEDSAMYFCASSGLAANTGELFFGEGSRLTVL.

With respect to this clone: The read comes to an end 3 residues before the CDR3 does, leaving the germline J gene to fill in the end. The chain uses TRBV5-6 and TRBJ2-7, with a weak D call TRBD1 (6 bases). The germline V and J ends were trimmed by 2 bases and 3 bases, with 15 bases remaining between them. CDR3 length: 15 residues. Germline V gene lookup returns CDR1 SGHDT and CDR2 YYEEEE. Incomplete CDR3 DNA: TGTGCCAGCAGCTTTCGGACAGTCGGATTCTACGAG. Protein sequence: CASSFRTVGFYE. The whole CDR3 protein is CASSFRTVGFYEQYF.

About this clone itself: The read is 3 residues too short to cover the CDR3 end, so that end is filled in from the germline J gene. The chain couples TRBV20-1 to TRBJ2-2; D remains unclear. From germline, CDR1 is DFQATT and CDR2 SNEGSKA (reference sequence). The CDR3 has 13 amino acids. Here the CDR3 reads CSASRQVGEKLFF. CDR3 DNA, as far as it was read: TGCAGTGCTAGTCGGCAGGTCGGAGAAAAG.

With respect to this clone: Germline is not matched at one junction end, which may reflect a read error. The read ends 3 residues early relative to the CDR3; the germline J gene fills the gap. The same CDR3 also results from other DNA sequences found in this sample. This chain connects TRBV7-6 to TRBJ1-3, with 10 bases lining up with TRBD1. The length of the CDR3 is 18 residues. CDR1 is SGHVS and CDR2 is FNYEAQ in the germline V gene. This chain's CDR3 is CASSSQTTGGFSGNTIYF. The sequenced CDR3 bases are TGTGCCAGCAGCTCGCAAACGACAGGGGGCTTCTCTGGAAACACA.

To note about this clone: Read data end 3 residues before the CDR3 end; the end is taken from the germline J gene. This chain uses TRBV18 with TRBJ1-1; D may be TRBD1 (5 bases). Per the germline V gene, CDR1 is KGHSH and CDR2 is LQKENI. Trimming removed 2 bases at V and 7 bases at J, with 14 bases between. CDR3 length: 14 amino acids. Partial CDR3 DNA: TGTGCCAGCTCACCAGGGCAGGGTGTAGGTGAA. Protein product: CASSPGQGVGE. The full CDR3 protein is CASSPGQGVGEAFF.